This T cell receptor beta chain was retrieved from a study of persistence of HIV-infected CD4 T cells. CDR3 length equals 14 residues. Germline CDR1 and CDR2: WSHSY and SAAADI. Between the trimmed V and J ends, which lost 6 bases and 5 bases, there was a span of 16 bases. Cells were stimulated with CMV-infected fibroblast lysates at 10 ug/mL. CD40L/CD69 double-negative CD45RO-high memory CD4+ T cells were collected. The immunoSEQ assay was version 4, run in survey mode. Sequencing used immunoSEQ multiplex PCR; TCRdb keeps in-frame clones, though not all of them. The repertoire holds fewer than 35,000 clones, with 65% to 90% as singletons. This clone showed up just a few times. Its target is unknown.

The receptor was isolated from an adult man with HIV who was CMV-seropositive. Sequences were derived from CD4+ T cells sorted from PBMCs after roughly 18-hour stimulation, sampled from a patient who received antiretroviral therapy. J is TRBJ1-1 and V is TRBV10-2; a possible D gene is TRBD1 (5 bases). The DNA for the CDR3 is TGCGCCAGCAGAGACAGTCATGAAGGGACTGAAGCTTTCTTT. This gives the protein CASRDSHEGTEAFF.